This TCR beta chain was obtained from a study of T cells after posttransplantation cyclophosphamide. The related graft donor's blood sample was taken on the day of bone marrow donation. Study observations and caveats: Recipient CMV seropositivity and CMV reactivation strongly tracked TRB clonality.

Sequenced by immunoSEQ multiplex PCR; TCRdb stores in-frame clones only, minus some. This sample carries 35,000 to 55,000 clones and no singletons, and 2% to 3% goes to the top ten. This clone was detected many times. Its cognate antigen is unknown. With V trimmed by 4 bases and J by 5 bases, 10 bases remained unmatched. The CDR3 length is 15 residues. The germline V gene has CDR1 MNHNS and CDR2 SASEGT. The clonotype originates from a man aged 40-55 years in good health, CMV-negative, and a related stem cell transplant donor. Material: PBMCs. This chain joins TRBV6-1 and TRBJ2-7, with 8 bases fitting TRBD1. CDR3 in amino acids: CASSVSGGAANEQYF. DNA for the CDR3: TGTGCCAGCAGTGTATCAGGGGGCGCGGCGAACGAGCAGTACTTC.